Listed below are T cell receptor beta chains from one sample, sequenced in a study of blood T cells in healthy people across ages. TCRdb fed the 5' RACE reads into MiXCR, producing one record per CDR3 protein. The data contain about 1.5 million distinct CDR3 sequences, about 45% of them singletons. The sample taken for sequencing was blood. The receptors stem from a woman aged 18-29 years in good health. Both conserved end residues are part of each CDR3. The order of the fields is J gene, clone size, V gene, D gene, CDR3 protein, CDR3 DNA. D genes are given only for firm matches. Clone size is stated in some rows and not others, as once, few, many or a class when expanded.

TRBJ1-4,many,TRBV6-6,-,CASSYNEKLFF,TGTGCCAGCAGTTACAATGAAAAACTGTTTTTT
TRBJ2-5,-,TRBV5-1,TRBD2,CASRPGTSGQETQYF,TGCGCCAGCAGACCAGGGACTAGCGGACAAGAGACCCAGTACTTC
TRBJ1-5,-,TRBV20-1,-,CSASGWSELQPQHF,TGCAGTGCTTCGGGCTGGAGCGAACTTCAGCCCCAGCATTTT
TRBJ2-7,few,TRBV27,TRBD2,CASSLWAGVRSYEQYF,TGTGCCAGCAGTTTATGGGCGGGAGTAAGATCCTACGAGCAGTACTTC
TRBJ2-5,-,TRBV6-5,-,CASSYSADSSFRTQYF,TGTGCCAGCAGTTACTCTGCGGACAGTTCTTTCAGGACCCAGTACTTC
TRBJ1-2,few,TRBV4-3,-,CASSQDSSLYGYTF,TGCGCCAGCAGCCAAGACTCCTCTCTCTATGGCTACACCTTC
TRBJ2-2,-,TRBV2,-,CASRGAPGTGELFF,TGTGCCAGCCGGGGGGCCCCGGGCACCGGGGAGCTGTTTTTT
TRBJ1-2,few,TRBV29-1,TRBD1,CSVTGATNYGYTF,TGCAGCGTGACAGGGGCAACTAACTATGGCTACACCTTC
TRBJ2-1,few,TRBV18,TRBD2,CASSEGLAGIDEQFF,TGTGCCAGCTCAGAGGGACTAGCGGGAATCGATGAGCAGTTCTTC
TRBJ1-5,-,TRBV20-1,-,CSATPGTRNQPQHF,TGCAGTGCAACCCCGGGGACAAGAAATCAGCCCCAGCATTTT
TRBJ1-1,-,TRBV7-9,-,CASSLGFGSTEAFF,TGTGCCAGCAGCTTAGGGTTCGGGTCCACTGAAGCTTTCTTT
TRBJ2-1,few,TRBV4-1,TRBD1,CASSRDRGPYNEQFF,TGCGCCAGCAGCCGGGACAGGGGGCCCTACAATGAGCAGTTCTTC
TRBJ2-7,-,TRBV15,-,CATPGISYNEQYF,TGTGCCACCCCAGGGATCTCCTACAATGAGCAGTACTTC
TRBJ2-1,-,TRBV27,-,CAGSLRQEIHNEQFF,TGTGCCGGCAGTCTCCGACAGGAGATCCACAATGAGCAGTTCTTC
TRBJ2-5,-,TRBV11-3,TRBD1,CASSTGNRGATQYF,TGTGCCAGCAGCACGGGGAACAGGGGAGCGACCCAGTACTTC
TRBJ1-1,few,TRBV4-2,TRBD1,CASSQISGQGGRTEAFF,TGTGCCAGCAGCCAGATTTCAGGACAGGGAGGCCGCACTGAAGCTTTCTTT
TRBJ2-3,-,TRBV6-5,TRBD1,CASSSVPGQGVPDTQYF,TGTGCCAGCAGTTCAGTCCCGGGACAGGGGGTACCAGATACGCAGTATTTT
TRBJ1-2,-,TRBV13,TRBD1,CAGSSEGQGDNYGYTF,TGTGCCGGCAGCTCCGAGGGACAGGGAGACAACTATGGCTACACCTTC
TRBJ1-4,-,TRBV4-1,-,CASSQTGGGGEKLFF,TGCGCCAGCAGCCAAACCGGAGGCGGGGGTGAAAAACTGTTTTTT
TRBJ2-1,few,TRBV20-1,-,CSARVVGMGNEQFF,TGCAGTGCTAGAGTAGTGGGAATGGGGAATGAGCAGTTCTTC
TRBJ2-3,few,TRBV7-8,-,CASSLIGEAQDTQYF,TGTGCCAGCAGCTTAATTGGGGAGGCACAAGATACGCAGTATTTT
TRBJ2-7,-,TRBV27,TRBD1,CASSPGTGGHEQYF,TGTGCCAGCAGTCCGGGGACAGGGGGCCACGAGCAGTACTTC
TRBJ1-1,few,TRBV6-2/TRBV6-3,-,CASSEHKMNTEAFF,TGTGCCAGCAGTGAACACAAAATGAACACTGAAGCTTTCTTT
TRBJ2-5,many,TRBV5-1,-,CASSLATQETQYF,TGCGCCAGCAGCTTGGCGACCCAAGAGACCCAGTACTTC
TRBJ1-2,once,TRBV28,-,CASSSLGLGHTF,TGTGCCAGCAGTAGCCTAGGTTTAGGCCACACCTTC
TRBJ1-1,-,TRBV20-1,-,CSAIQIRWASNTEPFF,TGCAGTGCTATACAAATTCGTTGGGCCTCGAACACTGAACCTTTCTTT
TRBJ2-3,-,TRBV4-3,TRBD1,CTSSQGTGVADTQYF,TGCACCAGCAGCCAGGGGACAGGGGTCGCAGATACGCAGTATTTT
TRBJ1-2,-,TRBV7-9,TRBD1,CASSLANRGHFTF,TGTGCCAGCAGCTTAGCGAACAGGGGGCATTTCACCTTC
TRBJ2-1,few,TRBV28,TRBD2,CASSSRLANEQFF,TGTGCCAGCAGTTCCCGACTAGCCAATGAGCAGTTCTTC
TRBJ2-7,-,TRBV20-1,-,CSAAGGLRPEQYF,TGCAGTGCGGCAGGAGGACTAAGGCCCGAGCAGTACTTC
TRBJ1-6,few,TRBV6-5,-,CASIKPRASPLHF,TGTGCCAGCATTAAACCCCGGGCCTCACCCCTCCACTTT
TRBJ1-5,-,TRBV6-2/TRBV6-3,-,CASSNRDNNQPQHF,TGTGCCAGCAGTAACCGGGACAACAATCAGCCCCAGCATTTT
TRBJ2-3,-,TRBV6-2/TRBV6-3,-,CASSGDHTDTQYF,TGTGCCAGCAGTGGGGACCACACAGATACGCAGTATTTT
TRBJ2-3,-,TRBV2,TRBD1,CASRDRGPGTQYF,TGTGCCAGCAGGGACAGGGGGCCGGGGACGCAGTATTTT
TRBJ2-1,-,TRBV4-3,-,CASSQGLPRAVYNEQFF,TGCGCCAGCAGCCAAGGTCTCCCCAGGGCTGTCTACAATGAGCAGTTCTTC
TRBJ2-1,-,TRBV3-1,-,CASSPFGREFYNEQFF,TGTGCCAGCAGCCCCTTTGGACGGGAGTTCTACAATGAGCAGTTCTTC